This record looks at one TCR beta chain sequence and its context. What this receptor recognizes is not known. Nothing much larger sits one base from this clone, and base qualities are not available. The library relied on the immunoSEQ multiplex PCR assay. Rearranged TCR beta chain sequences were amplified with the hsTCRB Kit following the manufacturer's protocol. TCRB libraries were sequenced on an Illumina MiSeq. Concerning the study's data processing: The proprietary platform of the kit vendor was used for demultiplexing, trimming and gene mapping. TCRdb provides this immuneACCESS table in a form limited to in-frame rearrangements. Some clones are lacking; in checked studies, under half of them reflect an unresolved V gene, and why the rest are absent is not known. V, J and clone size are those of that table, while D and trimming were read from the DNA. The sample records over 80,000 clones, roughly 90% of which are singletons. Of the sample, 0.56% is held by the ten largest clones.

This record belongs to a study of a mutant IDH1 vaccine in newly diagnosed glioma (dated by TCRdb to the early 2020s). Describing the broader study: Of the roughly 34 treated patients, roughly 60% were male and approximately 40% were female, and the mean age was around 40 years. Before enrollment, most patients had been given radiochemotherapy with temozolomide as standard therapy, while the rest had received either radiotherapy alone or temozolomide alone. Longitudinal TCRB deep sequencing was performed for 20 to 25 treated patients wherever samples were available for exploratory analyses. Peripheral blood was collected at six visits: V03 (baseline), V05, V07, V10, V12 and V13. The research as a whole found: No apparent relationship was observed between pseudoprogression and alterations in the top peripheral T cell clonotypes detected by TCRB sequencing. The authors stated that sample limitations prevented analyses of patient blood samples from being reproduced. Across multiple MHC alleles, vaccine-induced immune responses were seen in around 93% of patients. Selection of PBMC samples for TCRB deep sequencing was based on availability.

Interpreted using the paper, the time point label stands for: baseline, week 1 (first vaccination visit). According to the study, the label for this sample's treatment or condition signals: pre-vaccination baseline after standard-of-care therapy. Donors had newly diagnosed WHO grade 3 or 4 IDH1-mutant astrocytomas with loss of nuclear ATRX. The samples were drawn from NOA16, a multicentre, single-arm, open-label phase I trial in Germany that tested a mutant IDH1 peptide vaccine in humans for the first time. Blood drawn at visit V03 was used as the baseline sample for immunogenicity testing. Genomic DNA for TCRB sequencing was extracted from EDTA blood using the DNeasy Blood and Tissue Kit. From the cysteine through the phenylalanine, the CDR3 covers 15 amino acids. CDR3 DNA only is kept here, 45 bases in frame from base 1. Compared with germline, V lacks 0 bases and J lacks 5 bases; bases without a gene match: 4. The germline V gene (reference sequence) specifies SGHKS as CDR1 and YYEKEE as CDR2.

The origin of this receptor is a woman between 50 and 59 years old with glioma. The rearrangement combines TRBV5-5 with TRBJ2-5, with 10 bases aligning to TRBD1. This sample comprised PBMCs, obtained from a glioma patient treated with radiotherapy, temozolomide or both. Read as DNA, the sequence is TGTGCCAGCAGCTTGGGGACAGGGGGATCTGAGACCCAGTACTTC. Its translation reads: CASSLGTGGSETQYF. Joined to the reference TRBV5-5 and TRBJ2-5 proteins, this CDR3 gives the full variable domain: DAGVTQSPTHLIKTRGQQVTLRCSPISGHKSVSWYQQVLGQGPQFIFQYYEKEERGRGNFPDRFSARQFPNYSSELNVNALLLGDSALYLCASSLGTGGSETQYFGPGTRLLVL.